This T cell receptor beta chain emerged from a study of beta chain features in type 1 diabetes. As for the study in general: There were approximately 110,000,000 sorted cells examined across all samples. Study-wide results and limits: All four CD4+ subsets from Type 1 diabetes patients carried moderately but significantly shorter TCRB CDR3s.

A CD45RO/CCR7/CD25/CD127/CD95/CD27 panel sorted naive, central memory, regulatory and stem cell-like memory CD4+ cells. To note about this clone: Antigen unknown. Other DNA sequences from this sample encode an identical CDR3 as well.

Germline-derived CDR1 and CDR2 are MNHEY and SMNVEV (reference sequence). V lost 0 bases, J lost 7 bases, and 9 bases lay in between. The length of the CDR3 is 13 residues. cDNA synthesis used the whole RNA isolate, giving expressed TCRB sequences. Here immunoSEQ multiplex PCR was the method, and the copy in TCRdb shows in-frame clones only, minus some. The table shows 250,000 to 300,000 clones, with roughly 25% occurring only once. The sequenced material came from naive CD4+ T cells from blood. V and J are TRBV27 and TRBJ1-2; D is uncertain. The sequence was obtained from a woman in her 30s with type 1 diabetes. The CDR3: CASSLSGGIGYTF. The DNA for the CDR3 is TGTGCCAGCAGTTTATCCGGCGGCATTGGCTACACCTTC.